This T cell receptor (beta chain) came from a study of shared clonotypes between healthy human individuals. Generated by immunoSEQ multiplex PCR, the TCRdb table keeps only in-frame clones and is missing some. The sample has 1.5 million to 2.5 million clones; about 95% are singletons. J gave up 0 bases and V 2 bases, and 2 bases lay outside the gene matches. The CDR3 consists of 15 residues. Germline V CDR1 and CDR2: GTSNPN, SVGIG (reference sequence). CD45RO-negative cells were positively selected for CCR7, leaving out terminally differentiated effector memory CD45RA+ cells. The V and J genes are TRBV30 and TRBJ2-3, with 10 bases lining up with TRBD2. This TCR was sampled from a man aged 18-30 years in good health. Material: naive CD8+ T cells sorted from blood. CDR3 in DNA: TGTGCCTGGAGTACGACTAGCGGGAGCACAGATACGCAGTATTTT. Amino acids: CAWSTTSGSTDTQYF.